This T cell receptor (beta chain) was documented in a study of blood T cell repertoires in COVID-19. TCRdb's table, derived via immunoSEQ multiplex PCR, lists solely in-frame clones and lacks some. Found here are some 300,000 clones, roughly 90% of them singletons; the top ten hold 2.5% to 3%. V was pared by 7 bases and J by 4 bases, with 19 bases between. This CDR3 is 14 amino acids long. The germline V gene has CDR1 SQVTM and CDR2 ANQGSEA. Participant reports of clinical history set cohort assignment. The rearrangement uses TRBV29-1 and TRBJ2-5, with a weak D call TRBD2 (7 bases). Sequencing used PBMCs or T cells enriched from blood (not recorded which). The source is a woman in her fifties or sixties who had been exposed to COVID-19. The CDR3 region is CSARRGGGGETQYF. CDR3 nucleotides: TGCAGCGCACGGAGGGGCGGGGGCGGAGAGACCCAGTACTTC.